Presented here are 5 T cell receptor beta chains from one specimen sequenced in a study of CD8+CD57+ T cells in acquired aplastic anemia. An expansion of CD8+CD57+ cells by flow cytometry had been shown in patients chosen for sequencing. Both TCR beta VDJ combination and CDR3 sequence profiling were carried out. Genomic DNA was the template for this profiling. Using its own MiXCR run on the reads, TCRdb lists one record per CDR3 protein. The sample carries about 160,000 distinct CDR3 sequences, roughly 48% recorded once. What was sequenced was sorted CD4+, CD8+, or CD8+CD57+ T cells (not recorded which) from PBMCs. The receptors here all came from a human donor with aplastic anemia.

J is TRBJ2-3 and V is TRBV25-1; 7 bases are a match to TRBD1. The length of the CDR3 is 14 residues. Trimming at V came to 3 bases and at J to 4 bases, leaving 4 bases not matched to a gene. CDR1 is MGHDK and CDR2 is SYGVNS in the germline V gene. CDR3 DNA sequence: TGTGCCAGCAGTGACTACAGGGGTTCAGATACGCAGTATTTT. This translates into CASSDYRGSDTQYF.

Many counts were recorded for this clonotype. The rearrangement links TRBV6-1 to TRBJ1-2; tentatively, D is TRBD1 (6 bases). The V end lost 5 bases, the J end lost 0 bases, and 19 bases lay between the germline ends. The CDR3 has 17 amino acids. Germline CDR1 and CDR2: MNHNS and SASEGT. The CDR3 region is CASSPGRSGVANYGYTF. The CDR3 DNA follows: TGTGCCAGCAGTCCCGGACGCTCAGGGGTAGCTAACTATGGCTACACCTTC.

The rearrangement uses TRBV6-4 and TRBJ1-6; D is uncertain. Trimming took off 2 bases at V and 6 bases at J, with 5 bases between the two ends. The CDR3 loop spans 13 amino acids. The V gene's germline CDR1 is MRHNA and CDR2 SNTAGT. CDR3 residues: CASSDNSNSPLHF. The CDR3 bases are TGTGCCAGCAGTGACAACAGTAATTCACCCCTCCACTTT.

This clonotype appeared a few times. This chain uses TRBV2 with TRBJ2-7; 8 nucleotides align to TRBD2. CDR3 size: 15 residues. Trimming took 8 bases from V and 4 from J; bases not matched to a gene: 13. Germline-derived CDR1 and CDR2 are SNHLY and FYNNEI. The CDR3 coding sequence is TGTGCCAGCTCGATTCATAGTAGCGGGATTTACGAGCAGTACTTC. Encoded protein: CASSIHSSGIYEQYF.

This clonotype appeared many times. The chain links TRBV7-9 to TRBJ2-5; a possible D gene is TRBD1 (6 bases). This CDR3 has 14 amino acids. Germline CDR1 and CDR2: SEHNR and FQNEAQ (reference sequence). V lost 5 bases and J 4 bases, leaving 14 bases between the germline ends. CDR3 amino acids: CASSTTGSAETQYF. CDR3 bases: TGTGCCAGCAGCACTACAGGGTCAGCAGAGACCCAGTACTTC.